This is a list of T cell receptor beta chains from one sample in a study of Graves' ophthalmopathy and Graves' hyperthyroidism. TCRdb ran MiXCR on the multiplex PCR reads and lists one entry per CDR3 protein. The profile shows fewer than 600,000 distinct CDR3 sequences, approximately 15% of them singletons. Sequencing was done on a sample of blood. The origin of the receptors is a woman aged 25 to 39 with Graves' ophthalmopathy. Both conserved end residues are part of each CDR3. D genes are given only for firm matches. Clone size appears in some rows only: once, few, many, or a class for an expanded clone.

size	D	V	J	DNA	CDR3
many	.	TRBV5-1	TRBJ1-2	TGCGCCAGCAGCTCTTCCAGTCTGAACTGGGCTGGCTACACCTTC	CASSSSSLNWAGYTF
many	.	TRBV6-1	TRBJ2-7	TGTGCCAGCAGCCGAAGTGAATACGAGCAGTACTTC	CASSRSEYEQYF
many	.	TRBV10-1	TRBJ2-5	TGCGCCAGCAGTGACTCCAGAGAGACCCAGTACTTC	CASSDSRETQYF
many	TRBD1	TRBV6-1	TRBJ2-7	TGTGCCAGCAGTGAAGCCAGGGGACAGACATACGAGCAGTACTTC	CASSEARGQTYEQYF
many	.	TRBV28	TRBJ1-5	TGTGCCAGCAGCCCGGGACCGATCAATCAGCCCCAGCATTTT	CASSPGPINQPQHF
many	TRBD1	TRBV6-1	TRBJ2-7	TGTGCCAGCAGAGGACAGGGGCTCGACGAGCAGTACTTC	CASRGQGLDEQYF
many	.	TRBV20-1	TRBJ2-5	TGCAGTACTCCAGGGAGGTGGGAGACCCAGTACTTC	CSTPGRWETQYF
few	TRBD1	TRBV3-1	TRBJ2-7	TGTGCCAGCAGCCAAGATGGACAGGGAGGCTACGAGCAGTACTTC	CASSQDGQGGYEQYF
many	TRBD1	TRBV28	TRBJ1-2	TGTACCAGCAGTTTGGGGACAGGGCTCAACGGCTACACCTTC	CTSSLGTGLNGYTF
many	.	TRBV6-5	TRBJ1-1	TGTGCCAGCAGTTTTGGGGGGAGGGGTGCTGAAGCTTTCTTT	CASSFGGRGAEAFF
many	.	TRBV29-1	TRBJ2-7	TGCAGCGTTGGGGCGGGACACGGAATCGAGCAGTACTTC	CSVGAGHGIEQYF
many	.	TRBV9	TRBJ1-6	TGTGCCAGCAGCATAGCGCAGGGTGATTCACCCCTCCACTTT	CASSIAQGDSPLHF
few	TRBD1	TRBV2	TRBJ1-2	TGTGCCGGGAGACAGGGGTCGACCCGGGACTATGGCTACACCTTC	CAGRQGSTRDYGYTF
many	.	TRBV3-1	TRBJ1-2	TGTGCCAGCAGCCAAGATCAAAGACACCCCTATGGCTACACCTTC	CASSQDQRHPYGYTF
many	.	TRBV6-5	TRBJ1-2	TGTGCCAGCAGCCCGGTTAAGGCTGGGGACTATGGCTACACCTTC	CASSPVKAGDYGYTF
.	.	TRBV4-2	TRBJ2-2	TGTGCCAGCAGCCTAAACCCCAAGGGGGGCACCGGGGAGCTGTTTTTT	CASSLNPKGGTGELFF
many	.	TRBV6-2/TRBV6-3	TRBJ2-7	TGTGCCAGCAGTTATCTTGTATACGAGCAGTACTTC	CASSYLVYEQYF
many	TRBD1	TRBV4-2	TRBJ1-2	TGTGCCAGCAGCCATCAGGGGGATTTGCACTATGGCTACACCTTC	CASSHQGDLHYGYTF
.	TRBD2	TRBV30	TRBJ2-7	TGTGCCTGGAGTGTACGACAGGGCGGGGGGGCGTCCTACGAGCAGTACTTC	CAWSVRQGGGASYEQYF
many	.	TRBV18	TRBJ2-5	TGTGCCAGCTCACCACCGGTACAGCAAGAGACCCAGTACTTC	CASSPPVQQETQYF
many	TRBD1	TRBV6-2/TRBV6-3	TRBJ2-5	TGTGCCAGCAGTTACTCTAACAGGGGGCTTACAGAGACCCAGTACTTC	CASSYSNRGLTETQYF
many	.	TRBV7-2	TRBJ1-5	TGTGCCAGCAGCTTACTACACAGGGATCAGCCCCAGCATTTT	CASSLLHRDQPQHF
many	.	TRBV6-2/TRBV6-3	TRBJ1-1	TGTGCCAGCAGCCCCACAGTTCGGACTGAAGCTTTCTTT	CASSPTVRTEAFF
many	.	TRBV6-2/TRBV6-3	TRBJ1-1	TGTGCCAGCAGTTACGACCTCCGGGCCTCCCTAACCCGAAACACTGAAGCTTTCTTT	CASSYDLRASLTRNTEAFF
many	TRBD1	TRBV18	TRBJ2-7	TGTGCCAGCTCACCTCGAGTCCAGGGGGCGAGCAGGAGATACGAGCAGTACTTC	CASSPRVQGASRRYEQYF
many	.	TRBV12-3/TRBV12-4	TRBJ1-1	TGTGCCAGCAGGGGGGTGGGGATGAACACTGAAGCTTTCTTT	CASRGVGMNTEAFF
many	.	TRBV27	TRBJ1-6	TGTGCCAGCAGCGATTCCTTACAGGGATTAAATTCACCCCTCCACTTT	CASSDSLQGLNSPLHF
many	.	TRBV7-2	TRBJ2-5	TGTGCCAGCAGCTTAGGCCTAGCGCCCCAAGAGACCCAGTACTTC	CASSLGLAPQETQYF
many	TRBD1	TRBV6-1	TRBJ2-6	TGTGCCAGCAGTAAACAGGGGGTGAGCTCTGGGGCCAACGTCCTGACTTTC	CASSKQGVSSGANVLTF